These 5 T cell receptor beta chains were sequenced from one sample in a study of vaccination and CD4 T cells after COVID-19. Sequenced with the Oncomine TCR Beta short-read assay was DNA taken from cultured CD4+ T cells. Each CDR3 protein gets one entry after TCRdb re-called the PCR reads with MiXCR. The sample records roughly 26,000 distinct CDR3 sequences, approximately 37% being singletons. For these TCRs, the target antigens are not known. Treatment described: approximately nine-day PBMC culture with coronavirus spike peptide pools or control peptides (ViraFEST assay). The sample was CD4+ T cells from blood, cultured in vitro. These receptors were collected from a human donor who had recovered from COVID-19.

This clonotype was counted between two and nine times. The chain has TRBV28 and TRBJ1-4, with D unclear. The CDR3 is made up of 15 amino acids. From germline, CDR1 is MDHEN and CDR2 SYDVKM. The V gene lost 2 bases and the J gene lost 7 bases, with 14 bases spanning the gap. The CDR3, as DNA: TGTGCCAGCAGTTTAACGGGCGGACGGGGTGAAAAACTGTTTTTT. Residues: CASSLTGGRGEKLFF.

The chain carries TRBV6-1 and TRBJ1-5; the match to TRBD1 covers 8 bases. The V segment lost 4 bases and the J segment 4 bases; nucleotides outside the gene matches: 0. There are 13 residues in the CDR3. In germline, CDR1 is MNHNS, CDR2 SASEGT. CDR3 sequence (DNA): TGTGCCAGCAGTGGGACAGGGAATCAGCCCCAGCATTTT. Encoded protein: CASSGTGNQPQHF.

CDR3 protein: CSARGHGAIRWYEQYF. Written as DNA, the CDR3 is TGCAGTGCTAGAGGTCACGGGGCCATAAGGTGGTACGAGCAGTACTTC. The chain carries TRBV20-1 and TRBJ2-7, with D perhaps given as TRBD1 or TRBD2 (5 bases each). The V end lost 1 base, the J end lost 4 bases, and 20 bases lay between the germline ends. The CDR3 is made up of 16 amino acids. Germline CDR1 is DFQATT and CDR2 is SNEGSKA (reference sequence).

The chain recombines TRBV28 with TRBJ1-5; 8 nucleotides match TRBD1. With V trimmed by 5 bases and J by 4 bases, 4 bases remained unmatched. Per germline, CDR1 MDHEN and CDR2 SYDVKM. This CDR3 spans 14 amino acids. In DNA form, the CDR3 reads TGTGCCAGCAGTCCGGGACAGGTTAATCAGCCCCAGCATTTT. This translates into CASSPGQVNQPQHF.

The chain recombines TRBV4-1 with TRBJ1-3; D is unclear. With 1 base removed from V and 0 bases from J, the gap between germline ends came to 10 bases. CDR1 and CDR2 (germline): MGHRA, YSYEKL. This CDR3 has 16 residues. This CDR3 is CASSQAEAHSGNTIYF. The CDR3 bases are TGCGCCAGCAGCCAAGCTGAAGCACACTCTGGAAACACCATATATTTT.